This TCR beta chain derives from a study of shared clonotypes between healthy human individuals. Study results and limitations: It was expected that sequencing depth would affect clonotype sharing among donors. Naive CD4 clonotypes were shared across a handful of donors at roughly 5%.

The ends were cut back, 6 bases at V and 4 bases at J, with 12 bases in the middle. The CDR3 spans 13 residues. Per the germline V gene, CDR1 is MDHEN and CDR2 is SYDVKM. Donors, healthy HIV-negative adults, lacked recent acute infections or vaccinations. Turning to this clone: Its antigen is currently unknown.

Per sorted-subset replicate PCR, input was 200 to 250 ng DNA, representing about 29,000 T cell genomes. The method was immunoSEQ multiplex PCR; TCRdb's version includes in-frame clones alone and lacks a portion of them. The sample holds a few million clones; about 92% are singletons and the top ten take around 0.14%. The sequencing sample was made of naive CD4+ T cells sorted from blood. Subset here: CD45RA+ positively selected. The gene calls are TRBV28 and TRBJ1-1, with D possibly matching TRBD1 (5 bases). The receptor's source is a man aged 18 to 29 in good health. The CDR3 DNA is TGTGCCAGCAGGCGACAGTTGGGCACTGAAGCTTTCTTT. Its translation is CASRRQLGTEAFF.